Listed here are 2 T cell receptor beta chains from one sample, sequenced in a study of patients and donors after allogeneic stem cell transplantation. MiXCR, run by TCRdb on the RT-PCR reads, gives a single entry per CDR3 protein. Among 90,000 to 120,000 distinct CDR3 sequences listed, about a third were seen once. Sequencing was carried out using blood, either unsorted or a sorted T cell fraction (not recorded which). These receptor sequences come from a human donor who was either an allogeneic HSCT recipient or a stem cell or donor lymphocyte infusion donor (not recorded which). It is not recorded whose cells these are; they may come from a transplant donor.

This chain joins TRBV4-1 and TRBJ1-6; D is perhaps TRBD1 (5 bases). V was trimmed by 4 bases and J by 7 bases, leaving 20 bases between them. CDR1 MGHRA and CDR2 YSYEKL come from the germline V gene. There are 17 residues in the CDR3. The CDR3 spells CASSPLIQQGRNSPLHF. The CDR3 region has the DNA TGCGCCAGCAGCCCCCTGATTCAGCAGGGAAGGAATTCACCCCTCCACTTT.

This chain joins TRBV4-2 and TRBJ1-4, with 9 nucleotides matching TRBD1. The CDR3 contains 17 residues. The trim removed 0 bases at V and 13 bases at J, leaving 15 bases unmatched. Germline values: CDR1 LGHNA, CDR2 YNFKEQ. The CDR3 DNA reads as TGTGCCAGCAGCCAAGAGATCCTCGGGACAGGGTGGGGAGGACTGTTTTTT. Protein sequence: CASSQEILGTGWGGLFF.